Presented here are 31 T cell receptor beta chains from one specimen sequenced in a study of T cell repertoires in cytomegalovirus infection. TCRdb reanalysed the reads using MiXCR and keeps one entry per CDR3 protein. The sample lists around 430,000 distinct CDR3 sequences, approximately 40% occurring once. The antigens for these receptors are not known. The specimen comprised cultured PBMCs, sampled from culture after CMV antigen stimulation. All receptors derive from a human donor in good health (CMV status not recorded). Some clones in this sample may be carry-over from other donors' samples.

J is TRBJ2-7 and V is TRBV18, with D perhaps matching TRBD1 or TRBD2 (5 bases each). This CDR3 spans 13 amino acids. The germline V and J ends were trimmed by 0 bases and 7 bases, with 10 bases remaining between them. Germline assignment: CDR1 KGHSH and CDR2 LQKENI. CDR3: CASSPPSGREQYF. The CDR3 nucleotides read TGTGCCAGCTCACCACCGTCGGGGCGTGAGCAGTACTTC.

The chain recombines TRBV6-8 with TRBJ2-3; 10 bases are shared with TRBD2. This CDR3 is 16 amino acids long. CDR1 MNHGY and CDR2 SAAAGT come from the germline V gene. V dropped 2 bases and J dropped 4; count of bases not matched to a gene: 6. The CDR3 loop reads CASSYRLAGAADTQYF. CDR3 DNA sequence: TGTGCCAGCAGTTACCGGCTAGCGGGAGCGGCAGATACGCAGTATTTT.

In its sample, this clonotype was seen a few times. The chain links TRBV7-2 to TRBJ2-3; 12 bases agree with TRBD2. The trim removed 5 bases at V and 5 bases at J, leaving 11 bases unmatched. Per germline, CDR1 SGHTA and CDR2 FQGNSA. This CDR3 is 17 amino acids long. CDR3 in amino acids: CASSREPLAGGEDTQYF. The CDR3 DNA is TGTGCCAGCAGCCGCGAGCCCCTAGCGGGAGGGGAAGATACGCAGTATTTT.

The rearrangement links TRBV15 to TRBJ2-1; D unclear. V lost 8 bases to trimming and J lost 9 bases, with 17 bases between them. The CDR3 sequence is 13 residues long. Germline V gene lookup returns CDR1 LNHNV and CDR2 YYDKDF (reference sequence). This CDR3 is CATRDPWVREQFF. The DNA of the CDR3 is TGTGCCACCCGAGATCCATGGGTACGTGAGCAGTTCTTC.

The table lists this clonotype with a few counts. The rearrangement joins TRBV4-1 to TRBJ2-3, with TRBD1 identical over 10 bases. CDR3 length: 16 amino acids. V was pared by 4 bases and J by 2 bases, with 6 bases of the junction left unmatched. Germline lookup yields CDR1 MGHRA and CDR2 YSYEKL. CDR3 protein: CASSRRQGADTDTQYF. The CDR3, as DNA: TGCGCCAGCAGCCGACGACAGGGGGCGGACACAGATACGCAGTATTTT.

The V call is TRBV2, the J call TRBJ2-1; a weak D match, TRBD1 (6 bases). This CDR3 has 14 residues. Looked up from germline, CDR1 is SNHLY and CDR2 is FYNNEI. V lost 8 bases, J lost 7 bases, and 18 bases lay in between. CDR3: CASVRTARGNEQFF. CDR3 sequence (DNA): TGTGCCAGCGTTAGGACAGCTAGAGGGAATGAGCAGTTCTTC.

The chain employs TRBV6-1 and TRBJ1-4; 8 bases are shared with TRBD1. Trimming at V came to 10 bases and at J to 8 bases, leaving 9 bases not matched to a gene. Germline CDR1 and CDR2: MNHNS and SASEGT. This CDR3 comprises 13 residues. CDR3 sequence: CATPDRAEEKLFF. CDR3 nucleotide sequence: TGTGCCACCCCGGACAGGGCGGAAGAAAAACTGTTTTTT.

The chain links TRBV3-1 to TRBJ1-1; 7 nucleotides agree with TRBD1. The CDR3 consists of 13 residues. Germline-derived CDR1 and CDR2 are LGHDT and YNNKEL (reference sequence). V shed 7 bases and J 7 bases; nucleotides not matched to a gene: 9. The CDR3: CASKLGTEGEAFF. The CDR3 region has the DNA TGTGCCAGCAAGTTAGGGACAGAGGGTGAAGCTTTCTTT.

V and J are TRBV7-2 and TRBJ2-1; D unclear. CDR3 length: 16 residues. Trimming took off 5 bases at V and 0 bases at J, with 14 bases between the two ends. The V gene's germline CDR1 is SGHTA and CDR2 FQGNSA. CDR3 DNA sequence: TGTGCCAGCAGCACTTGGACCGCCCGCTCCTACAATGAGCAGTTCTTC. It encodes CASSTWTARSYNEQFF. Full variable domain (remainder filled in from reference TRBV7-2 and TRBJ2-1): GAGVSQSPSNKVTEKGKDVELRCDPISGHTALYWYRQSLGQGLEFLIYFQGNSAPDKSGLPSDRFSAERTGGSVSTLTIQRTQQEDSAVYLCASSTWTARSYNEQFFGPGTRLTVL.

This sequence joins TRBV7-9 and TRBJ2-1; the D gene is possibly TRBD2 (6 bases). Between the trimmed V and J ends, which lost 3 bases and 10 bases, there was a span of 10 bases. Germline CDR1 is SEHNR and CDR2 is FQNEAQ (reference sequence). There are 12 residues in the CDR3. The CDR3 sequence: CASSFDGGEQFF. The CDR3 coding sequence is TGTGCCAGCAGCTTCGATGGAGGGGAGCAGTTCTTC.

The chain joins TRBV12-3 or TRBV12-4 to TRBJ2-1, with D possibly matching TRBD1 (5 bases). CDR3 length equals 17 residues. Trimming took 3 bases from V and 0 from J, leaving 15 bases between them. CDR3 DNA: TGTGCCAGCAGTTTGGGGCCTGGACGGTTCTCCTACAATGAGCAGTTCTTC. It encodes CASSLGPGRFSYNEQFF.

V is TRBV12-3 or TRBV12-4 and J is TRBJ1-1, with no clear D. The germline V and J ends were trimmed by 5 bases and 10 bases, with 14 bases remaining between them. The CDR3 has 12 amino acids. Written as DNA, the CDR3 is TGTGCCAGCAGTCCCCGGGCGGGAGCAGCTTTCTTT. Its translation: CASSPRAGAAFF.

This clonotype has a single count. The CDR3 sequence: CSAPGTVNTEAFF. The CDR3 bases are TGCAGTGCCCCCGGGACAGTGAACACTGAAGCTTTCTTT. This sequence joins TRBV20-1 and TRBJ1-1, with TRBD1 matching over 7 bases. Germline lookup yields CDR1 DFQATT and CDR2 SNEGSKA (reference sequence). The length of the CDR3 is 13 residues. The J segment lost 0 bases and the V segment lost 6 bases, leaving 4 bases of the junction unmatched.

The chain uses TRBV19 and TRBJ2-3; tentative D call: TRBD2 (5 bases). CDR1 LNHDA and CDR2 SQIVND come from the germline V gene (reference sequence). The germline V and J ends were trimmed by 4 bases and 2 bases, with 16 bases remaining between them. This CDR3 spans 16 amino acids. CDR3 sequence: CASSKNVAGDTDTQYF. CDR3 in DNA: TGTGCCAGTAGTAAGAACGTGGCGGGTGACACAGATACGCAGTATTTT.

This rearrangement joins TRBV12-5 to TRBJ2-7; no definite D call. The CDR3 is 14 amino acids. The V and J ends lost 2 bases and 2 bases respectively, with 10 bases between them. CDR1 and CDR2 from the germline V gene are LGHNT and FRNRAP. The CDR3 region is CASGLFQRPYEQYF. CDR3 DNA sequence: TGTGCTAGTGGTTTGTTCCAGAGGCCCTACGAGCAGTACTTC.

CDR3 loop: CASSLASNGGEQYF. In DNA form, the CDR3 reads TGTGCCAGCAGCTTAGCGTCGAATGGGGGCGAGCAGTACTTC. V usage is TRBV7-6 and J usage is TRBJ2-7; D tentatively reads TRBD1 or TRBD2 (5 bases each). This CDR3 contains 14 residues. Germline lookup yields CDR1 SGHVS and CDR2 FNYEAQ. V dropped 0 bases and J dropped 6 bases, with 12 bases sitting between them.

This clonotype was counted a few times. V gene TRBV11-2 combines with J gene TRBJ1-1; the D is unclear. From germline, CDR1 is SGHAT and CDR2 FQNNGV. The CDR3 has 17 amino acids. With 5 bases removed from V and 0 bases from J, the gap between germline ends came to 19 bases. CDR3 nucleotide sequence: TGTGCCAGCAGCCCGCCATCTTATTGGAAGATGAACACTGAAGCTTTCTTT. Translated: CASSPPSYWKMNTEAFF.

CDR3 sequence reads: CASSLAFDRGPYEQYF. In DNA, the CDR3 is TGTGCCAGCAGCTTAGCATTTGACAGGGGACCTTACGAGCAGTACTTC. The chain couples TRBV7-2 to TRBJ2-7, with 8 bases matching TRBD1. This CDR3 has 16 amino acids. J was trimmed by 4 bases and V by 0 bases; bases with no gene match: 8. Germline lookup yields CDR1 SGHTA and CDR2 FQGNSA.

V is TRBV12-3 or TRBV12-4 and J is TRBJ1-3; D gene uncertain. The CDR3 length is 14 residues. V gave up 2 bases and J gave up 2 bases, with 7 bases separating them. The CDR3 is CASSLISAGNTIYF. The CDR3, as DNA: TGTGCCAGCAGTTTAATCTCCGCTGGAAACACCATATATTTT.

The chain uses TRBV12-3 or TRBV12-4 and TRBJ2-1, with 7 bases aligning to TRBD2. This CDR3 region has 15 residues. V lost 1 base, J lost 6 bases, and 6 bases stayed unmatched. Written as DNA, the CDR3 is TGTGCCAGCAGTTTAGGCGTTGGACTAGGCAATGAGCAGTTCTTC. Encoded protein: CASSLGVGLGNEQFF.

This clonotype was counted only a few times. The rearrangement uses TRBV7-2 and TRBJ2-5; 8 bases fit TRBD2. J gave up 9 bases and V 4 bases, and 13 bases lay outside the gene matches. The germline V gene encodes CDR1 SGHTA and CDR2 FQGNSA. This CDR3 has 15 amino acids. CDR3 sequence (DNA): TGTGCCAGCAGCTCGGATAGCGGGACGACCGAGTCCCAGTACTTC. The encoded protein is CASSSDSGTTESQYF.

This chain connects TRBV12-3 or TRBV12-4 to TRBJ2-7; a possible D gene is TRBD2 (6 bases). The CDR3 covers 13 residues. Between the trimmed V and J ends, which lost 2 bases and 5 bases, there was a span of 10 bases. CDR3 loop: CASSLMGGDEQYF. The CDR3 region has the DNA TGTGCCAGCAGTTTAATGGGAGGAGACGAGCAGTACTTC.

CDR3 DNA: TGTGCCACAACCCAAAGGGACATCTTATTGGTCGAAAAACTGTTTTTT. Translating it yields CATTQRDILLVEKLFF. The chain recombines TRBV6-6 with TRBJ1-4; a weak D match, TRBD1 (6 bases). V dropped 10 bases and J dropped 8 bases, with 26 bases sitting between them. Germline V gene data show CDR1 as MNHNY and CDR2 as SVGAGI (reference sequence). The CDR3 runs to 16 residues.

V gene TRBV10-3 combines with J gene TRBJ1-1; D ambiguous. Trimming removed 5 bases from V and 1 base from J, with 11 bases in between. The length of the CDR3 is 14 residues. The germline V gene encodes CDR1 ENHRY and CDR2 SYGVKD. CDR3 sequence reads: CAISRSLGNTEAFF. In nucleotides, the CDR3 is TGTGCCATCAGTCGCTCCTTGGGGAACACTGAAGCTTTCTTT.

This clonotype occurred a few times. The rearrangement links TRBV12-3 or TRBV12-4 to TRBJ2-3, with D tentatively TRBD2 (6 bases). The CDR3 totals 14 residues. Trimming cost V 7 bases and J 2 bases, with 13 bases left between them. CDR3 sequence: CASIGAGSTDTQYF. The CDR3 region has the DNA TGTGCCAGCATAGGTGCGGGGTCCACAGATACGCAGTATTTT.

In this sample, this clonotype turned up many times. The chain employs TRBV7-2 and TRBJ2-3, with 8 nucleotides matching TRBD2. Germline V gene sequence: CDR1 SGHTA, CDR2 FQGNSA. This CDR3 spans 18 amino acids. Trimming at V came to 4 bases and at J to 0 bases, leaving 12 bases not matched to a gene. The CDR3 here is CASSSPVIAGSSTDTQYF. CDR3 nucleotide sequence: TGTGCCAGCAGCTCCCCCGTTATAGCGGGATCTAGCACAGATACGCAGTATTTT.

This sequence joins TRBV7-6 and TRBJ2-7, with TRBD2 matching over 8 bases. The germline V gene encodes CDR1 SGHVS and CDR2 FNYEAQ. This CDR3 is 14 amino acids long. Trimming took 3 bases from V and 7 from J; bases not matched to a gene: 8. In nucleotides, the CDR3 is TGTGCCAGCAGCTTCCTCCGCGGGGGGCCGGAGCAGTACTTC. This translates into CASSFLRGGPEQYF.

This clonotype turned up a few times. The V and J genes are TRBV7-2 and TRBJ2-6, with a weak D call TRBD2 (6 bases). The V end lost 5 bases, the J end lost 2 bases, and 19 bases lay between the germline ends. CDR1 and CDR2 (germline): SGHTA, FQGNSA. The CDR3 loop spans 18 amino acids. CDR3 loop: CASSHGGGWGAGANVLTF. The CDR3 region has the DNA TGTGCCAGCAGCCACGGTGGGGGGTGGGGCGCTGGGGCCAACGTCCTGACTTTC.

This clonotype was seen repeatedly, ten times or more. V is TRBV7-2 and J is TRBJ1-6; D ambiguous. Germline V gene lookup returns CDR1 SGHTA and CDR2 FQGNSA. V lost 1 base to trimming and J lost 10 bases, with 5 bases between them. The CDR3 is made up of 12 amino acids. The CDR3 bases are TGTGCCAGCAGCTTAGTAGGCTCACCCCTCCACTTT. This translates into CASSLVGSPLHF.

The chain combines TRBV19 with TRBJ1-1; D is possibly TRBD1 (5 bases). This CDR3 has 14 amino acids. In germline, CDR1 is LNHDA, CDR2 SQIVND (reference sequence). V was pared by 4 bases and J by 2 bases, with 11 bases between. The CDR3 reads CASSRARANTEAFF. The CDR3 coding sequence is TGTGCCAGTAGTAGGGCCAGGGCCAACACTGAAGCTTTCTTT.

The chain combines TRBV6-2 or TRBV6-3 with TRBJ2-1, with no clear D. Trimming stripped 2 bases from V and 8 bases from J, with 7 bases between. Germline V gene lookup returns CDR1 MNHEY and CDR2 SVGEGT. The CDR3 extends over 12 amino acids. CDR3 nucleotides: TGTGCCAGCAGTTACCCCGCGGATGAGCAGTTCTTC. Residues: CASSYPADEQFF.